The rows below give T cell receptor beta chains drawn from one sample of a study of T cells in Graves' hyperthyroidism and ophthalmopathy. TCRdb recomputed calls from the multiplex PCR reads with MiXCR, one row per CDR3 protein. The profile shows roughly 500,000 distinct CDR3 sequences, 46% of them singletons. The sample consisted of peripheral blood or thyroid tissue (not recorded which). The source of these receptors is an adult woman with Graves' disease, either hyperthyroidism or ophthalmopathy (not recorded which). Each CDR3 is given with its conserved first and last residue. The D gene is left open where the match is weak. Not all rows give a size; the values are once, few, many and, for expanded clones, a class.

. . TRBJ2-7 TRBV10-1 CATDSYEQYF TGCGCCACGGACAGTTACGAGCAGTACTTC
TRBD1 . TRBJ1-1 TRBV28 CASSLHTGGRAFF TGTGCCAGCAGTTTACACACAGGGGGCCGGGCTTTCTTT
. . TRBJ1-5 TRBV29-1 CSVGTEYQPQHF TGCAGCGTTGGGACAGAGTATCAGCCCCAGCATTTT
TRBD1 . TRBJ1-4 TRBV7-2 CASSPMDREKLFF TGTGCCAGCAGCCCCATGGACAGGGAGAAACTGTTTTTT
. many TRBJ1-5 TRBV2 CASSRQSNQPQHF TGTGCCAGCAGCAGACAGAGCAATCAGCCCCAGCATTTT
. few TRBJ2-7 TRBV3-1 CASSQAGQIGGYEQYF TGTGCCAGCAGCCAAGCGGGACAAATCGGGGGTTACGAGCAGTACTTC
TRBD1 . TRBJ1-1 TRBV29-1 CSPRTGGFTEAFF TGCAGCCCCCGGACAGGGGGTTTCACTGAAGCTTTCTTT
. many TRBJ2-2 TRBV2 CASTRTNTGELFF TGTGCCAGTACCAGAACGAACACCGGGGAGCTGTTTTTT
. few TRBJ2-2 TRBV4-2 CASSQGWEAGTGELFF TGTGCCAGCAGCCAAGGATGGGAGGCTGGCACCGGGGAGCTGTTTTTT
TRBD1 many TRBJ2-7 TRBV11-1 CASSPRRTGNYEQYF TGTGCCAGCAGCCCTCGGAGGACAGGTAACTACGAGCAGTACTTC
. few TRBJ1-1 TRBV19 CASRFAGLNTEAFF TGTGCCAGTAGATTTGCAGGGCTGAACACTGAAGCTTTCTTT
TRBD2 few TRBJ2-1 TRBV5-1 CASSLSSGNNEQFF TGCGCCAGCAGCTTATCTAGCGGAAATAATGAGCAGTTCTTC
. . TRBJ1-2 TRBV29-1 CSVSTANYGYTF TGCAGCGTTTCGACAGCTAACTATGGCTACACCTTC
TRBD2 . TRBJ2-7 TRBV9 CASSPRLAGALYEQYF TGTGCCAGCAGCCCTCGACTAGCGGGAGCCCTCTACGAGCAGTACTTC
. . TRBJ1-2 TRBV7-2 CANSLVGRGGGYTF TGTGCCAACAGCTTAGTTGGCAGGGGAGGAGGCTACACCTTC
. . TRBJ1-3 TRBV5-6 CASSSDSYSGNTIYF TGTGCCAGCAGCTCAGACAGCTACTCTGGAAACACCATATATTTT
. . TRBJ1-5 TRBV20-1 CSARGSGETQHF TGCAGTGCTAGAGGTTCGGGGGAGACCCAGCATTTT
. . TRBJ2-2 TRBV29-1 CSPDTGELFF TGCAGCCCCGATACCGGGGAGCTGTTTTTT
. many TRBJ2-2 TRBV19 CASSPGTSGTGELFF TGTGCCAGTAGTCCCGGCACTTCAGGGACCGGGGAGCTGTTTTTT
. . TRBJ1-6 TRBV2 CASSQPPGRTRNSPLHF TGTGCCAGCAGTCAACCGCCGGGGAGGACCAGGAATTCACCCCTCCACTTT
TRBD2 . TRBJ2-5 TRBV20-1 CSARDHQGLAGAETQYF TGCAGTGCTAGAGATCATCAGGGACTAGCGGGAGCGGAGACCCAGTACTTC
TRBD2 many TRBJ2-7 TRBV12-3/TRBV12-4 CASRPGTSGRIYEQYF TGTGCCAGCAGGCCCGGGACTAGCGGGAGGATTTACGAGCAGTACTTC
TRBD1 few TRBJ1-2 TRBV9 CASSPPGQGNYGYTF TGTGCCAGCTCACCCCCGGGACAGGGAAACTATGGCTACACCTTC
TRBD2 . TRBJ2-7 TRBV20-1 CSVGSGSGVEQYF TGCAGTGTCGGTAGCGGGAGTGGGGTCGAGCAGTACTTC
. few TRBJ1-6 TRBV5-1 CASSLTVGGNSPLHF TGCGCCAGCAGCCTCACCGTGGGCGGAAATTCACCCCTCCACTTT
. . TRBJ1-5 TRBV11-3 CASSDTGKGNQPQHF TGTGCCAGCAGCGACACGGGGAAGGGCAATCAGCCCCAGCATTTT
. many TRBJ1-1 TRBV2 CASSDPDGGVRGDEAFF TGTGCCAGCAGTGATCCAGACGGGGGGGTTCGCGGGGATGAAGCTTTCTTT
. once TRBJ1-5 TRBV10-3 CATSGGGERVKQPQHF TGTGCCACCTCTGGTGGGGGGGAACGGGTGAAGCAGCCCCAGCATTTT
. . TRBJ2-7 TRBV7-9 CASSLGGGSFTYEQYF TGTGCCAGCAGCTTAGGAGGGGGTTCGTTTACCTACGAGCAGTACTTC
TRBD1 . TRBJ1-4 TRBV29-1 CSARTGGLANEKLFF TGCAGCGCCAGGACAGGGGGCTTAGCTAATGAAAAACTGTTTTTT
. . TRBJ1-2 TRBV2 CASRPGTEDYTF TGTGCCAGCAGACCTGGGACCGAGGACTACACCTTC
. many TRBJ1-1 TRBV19 CASSALRPGATEAFF TGTGCCAGTAGTGCATTGCGGCCGGGGGCCACTGAAGCTTTCTTT
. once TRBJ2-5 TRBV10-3 CAISESAGSGETHYF TGTGCCATCAGTGAGTCGGCGGGGAGCGGAGAGACCCATTACTTC
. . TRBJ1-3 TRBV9 CASSVGTNTIYF TGTGCCAGCAGCGTAGGCACGAACACCATATATTTT